These 8 T cell receptor beta chains share one sample of origin, sequenced in a study of shared clonotypes between healthy human individuals. Terminally differentiated effector memory CD45RA+ cells were excluded from the naive CD8 cells, which were CD45RO-negative and positively selected for CCR7. Only in-frame clones appear in the TCRdb table, and some are missing; sequencing was by immunoSEQ multiplex PCR. The sample yields about 1,800,000 clones, around 96% seen once. The material sequenced was naive CD8+ T cells sorted from blood. These receptors originate from a man younger than 35 in good health.

The rearrangement joins TRBV1 to TRBJ1-1; the listed D gene, TRBD1, was not tested against the DNA. TRBV1 is tagged as a pseudogene. The CDR3 is 14 amino acids. The CDR3 DNA sequence: TGCACCAGCGGATGGGACAGGGGGAACACTGAAGCTTTCTTT. This gives the protein CTSGWDRGNTEAFF.

In its sample, this clone was seen once. This rearrangement joins TRBV6-5 to TRBJ1-2, with 10 bases fitting TRBD1. Germline CDR1 MNHEY, CDR2 SVGAGI. V dropped 6 bases and J dropped 6; count of bases not matched to a gene: 7. This CDR3 has 14 residues. In DNA, the CDR3 is TGTGCCAGCAGCCGGATTGGGACAGGGGATGGCTACACCTTC. It specifies CASSRIGTGDGYTF.

As concerns this clone: Other DNA sequences in this sample translate to the same CDR3. J is TRBJ2-1 and V is TRBV27, with TRBD2 as a possible D gene (5 bases). The CDR3 is made up of 15 amino acids. CDR1 and CDR2 from the germline V gene are MNHEY and SMNVEV (reference sequence). Between the trimmed V and J ends, which lost 0 bases and 3 bases, there was a span of 9 bases. The CDR3: CASSLSSGIYNEQFF. The CDR3 bases are TGTGCCAGCAGTTTATCATCCGGGATCTACAATGAGCAGTTCTTC.

This chain joins TRBV4-1 and TRBJ1-5; TRBD1 might be the D (5 bases). V was pared by 0 bases and J by 9 bases, with 15 bases between. Germline loops: CDR1 MGHRA, CDR2 YSYEKL. The CDR3 is made up of 15 amino acids. CDR3 amino acids: CASSQDRQPGWPQHF. CDR3 sequence (DNA): TGCGCCAGCAGCCAAGATCGACAGCCGGGGTGGCCCCAGCATTTT.

This chain links TRBV27 with TRBJ2-5, with D perhaps TRBD2 (5 bases). V was clipped by 3 bases and J by 5 bases, with 13 bases between them. The CDR3 loop spans 14 amino acids. Germline CDR1 and CDR2: MNHEY and SMNVEV (reference sequence). The chain's CDR3 is CASSFFRTGETQYF. The CDR3, as DNA: TGTGCCAGCAGTTTCTTTCGGACTGGGGAGACCCAGTACTTC.

In nucleotides, the CDR3 is TGTGCCAGTAGTATAGTGGACTATGGCTACACCTTC. The encoded protein is CASSIVDYGYTF. The rearrangement links TRBV19 to TRBJ1-2; D not certain. CDR1 and CDR2 from the germline V gene are LNHDA and SQIVND (reference sequence). V was shortened by 1 base and J by 3 bases, with 3 bases between the two germline ends. This CDR3 is built from 12 residues.

This chain uses TRBV9 with TRBJ2-5; TRBD2 matches 8 bases. CDR1 is SGDLS, CDR2 YYNGEE, per germline. Germline trimming cut 2 bases from V and 4 bases from J; bases unmatched to any gene: 7. CDR3 length: 15 residues. In DNA, the CDR3 is TGTGCCAGCAGCGTGACTGGCGGGAGGCTAGAGACCCAGTACTTC. Amino acids: CASSVTGGRLETQYF.

This chain connects TRBV4-1 to TRBJ1-5, with unresolved D. The length of the CDR3 is 14 residues. Germline CDR1 is MGHRA and CDR2 is YSYEKL. Trimming stripped 4 bases from V and 5 bases from J, with 12 bases between. The CDR3 spells CASSLKEGDQPQHF. CDR3 bases: TGCGCCAGCAGCCTAAAGGAGGGCGATCAGCCCCAGCATTTT.